The sequence of this T cell receptor beta chain was determined in a study of blood T cell repertoires in COVID-19. Study-level background: Sites in the United States, Italy and Spain provided acute and convalescent COVID-19 samples. Nucleic acid was either cDNA or gDNA, and it came from T cells, B-cell-depleted T cells, or PBMCs.

Clinical histories supplied by participants themselves formed the basis of cohort assignment. Clones were sequenced by immunoSEQ multiplex PCR, and TCRdb holds only the in-frame ones, with some missing. The repertoire consists of some 230,000 clones, with 85% to 90% occurring once and the leading ten covering under 3.5%. CDR3 length: 15 residues. Trimming shortened V by 2 bases and J by 4 bases, and 15 bases separated the two germline ends. Germline V gene lookup returns CDR1 SGDLS and CDR2 YYNGEE. The sequence was collected from a young woman in a cohort exposed to, infected with or recovered from COVID-19 (not recorded which). Sequenced material: PBMCs or T cells enriched from blood (not recorded which). The rearrangement joins TRBV9 to TRBJ1-1, with a weak D call TRBD1 (5 bases). The CDR3 DNA is TGTGCCAGCAGCGTCGGTCAGACAACAGGCACTGAAGCTTTCTTT. Protein product: CASSVGQTTGTEAFF.